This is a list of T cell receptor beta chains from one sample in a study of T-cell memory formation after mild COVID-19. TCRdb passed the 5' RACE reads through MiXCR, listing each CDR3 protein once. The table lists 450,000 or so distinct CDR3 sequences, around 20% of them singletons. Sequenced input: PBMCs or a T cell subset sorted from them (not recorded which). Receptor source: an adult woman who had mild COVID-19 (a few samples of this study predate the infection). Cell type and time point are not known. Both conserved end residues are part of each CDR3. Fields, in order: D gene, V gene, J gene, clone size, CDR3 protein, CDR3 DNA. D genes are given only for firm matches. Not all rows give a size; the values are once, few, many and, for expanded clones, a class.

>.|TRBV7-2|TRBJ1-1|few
CASSLVISRNTEAFF
TGTGCCAGCAGCTTAGTCATAAGCCGGAACACTGAAGCTTTCTTT
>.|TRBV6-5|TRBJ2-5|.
CASSPPGRPQETQYF
TGTGCCAGCAGTCCCCCGGGACGCCCCCAAGAGACCCAGTACTTC
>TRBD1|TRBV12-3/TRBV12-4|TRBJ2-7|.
CASKGQGEFQQYF
TGTGCCAGCAAGGGACAGGGGGAGTTCCAGCAGTACTTC
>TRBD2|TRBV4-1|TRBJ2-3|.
CASSHALGLAGGTDTQYF
TGCGCCAGCAGCCATGCCCTCGGACTAGCGGGGGGCACAGATACGCAGTATTTT
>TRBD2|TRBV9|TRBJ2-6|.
CASSISLRGDGGSGANVLTF
TGTGCCAGCAGCATCTCCCTCCGGGGGGACGGCGGCTCTGGGGCCAACGTCCTGACTTTC
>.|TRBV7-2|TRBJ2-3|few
CATGRPRYRSPDTQYF
TGTGCCACGGGGCGCCCCCGTTATAGATCCCCAGATACGCAGTATTTT
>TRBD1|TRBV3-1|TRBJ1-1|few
CASSRGTGLNTEAFF
TGTGCCAGCAGCCGAGGGACAGGCCTTAACACTGAAGCTTTCTTT
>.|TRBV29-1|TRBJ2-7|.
CSVVEAYEQYF
TGCAGCGTTGTTGAGGCCTACGAGCAGTACTTC
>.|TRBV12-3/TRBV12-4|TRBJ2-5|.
CASTLTRRETQYF
TGTGCCAGCACCTTGACCCGGCGGGAGACCCAGTACTTC
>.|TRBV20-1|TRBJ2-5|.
CSAKIKETQYF
TGCAGTGCTAAAATTAAAGAGACCCAGTACTTC
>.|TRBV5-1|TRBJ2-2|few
CASSLTNANTGELFF
TGCGCCAGCAGCTTGACAAACGCGAACACCGGGGAGCTGTTTTTT
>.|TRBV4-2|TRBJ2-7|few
CASSHGQGTTLSYEQYF
TGTGCCAGCAGCCACGGGCAGGGGACCACCCTGTCCTACGAGCAGTACTTC
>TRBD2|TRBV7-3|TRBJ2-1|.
CASSPGLAGANEQFF
TGTGCCAGCAGCCCAGGACTAGCGGGAGCGAACGAGCAGTTCTTC
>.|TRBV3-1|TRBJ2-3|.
CASSQGVSTDTQYF
TGTGCCAGCAGCCAGGGGGTGAGCACAGATACGCAGTATTTT
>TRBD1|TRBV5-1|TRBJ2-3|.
CASSPFTLGGAGDTQYF
TGCGCCAGCAGCCCATTTACCTTAGGGGGCGCGGGAGATACGCAGTATTTT
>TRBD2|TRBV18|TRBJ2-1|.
CASSPSSGTSGRTGEQFF
TGTGCCAGCTCACCTTCTTCCGGGACTAGCGGGAGAACCGGTGAGCAGTTCTTC
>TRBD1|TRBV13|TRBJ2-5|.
CASSKNRGQETQYF
TGTGCCAGCAGCAAAAACAGGGGGCAAGAGACCCAGTACTTC
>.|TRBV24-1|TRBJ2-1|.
CATMGQHEQFF
TGTGCCACCATGGGTCAACATGAGCAGTTCTTC
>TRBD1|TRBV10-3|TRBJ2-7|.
CAIRPGGAYEQYF
TGTGCCATCAGACCAGGGGGTGCCTACGAGCAGTACTTC
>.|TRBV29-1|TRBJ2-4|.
CTWDWTEENIQYF
TGCACCTGGGATTGGACGGAGGAAAACATTCAGTACTTC
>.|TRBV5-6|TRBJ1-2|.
CASSWTDGYTF
TGTGCCAGCAGCTGGACGGATGGCTACACCTTC
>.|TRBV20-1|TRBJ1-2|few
CSARATISGPGYTF
TGCAGTGCTAGGGCTACGATAAGCGGGCCTGGCTACACCTTC
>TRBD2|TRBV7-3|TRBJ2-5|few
CASSLKNLAGGGGQETQYF
TGTGCCAGCAGCTTAAAAAACCTAGCGGGAGGTGGCGGCCAAGAGACCCAGTACTTC
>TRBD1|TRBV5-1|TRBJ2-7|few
CASSLRQGSGEQYF
TGCGCCAGCAGCTTGAGACAGGGATCGGGCGAGCAGTACTTC
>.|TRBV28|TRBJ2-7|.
CASSLRLPQRYF
TGTGCCAGCAGTTTACGACTCCCTCAACGGTACTTC
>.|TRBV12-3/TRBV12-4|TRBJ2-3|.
CASSMGSDTQYF
TGTGCCAGCAGTATGGGGTCAGATACGCAGTATTTT
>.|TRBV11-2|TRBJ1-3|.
CASSPRRENTIYF
TGTGCCAGCAGCCCCCGACGGGAAAACACCATATATTTT
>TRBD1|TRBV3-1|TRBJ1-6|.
CASSQGTGF
TGTGCCAGCAGCCAAGGGACAGGCTTT
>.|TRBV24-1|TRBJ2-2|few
CATSGPGQRNTGELFF
TGTGCCACCAGTGGACCGGGACAACGGAACACCGGGGAGCTGTTTTTT
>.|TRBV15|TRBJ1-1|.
CATSKLHGAGTEAFF
TGTGCCACCAGCAAACTACACGGGGCTGGGACTGAAGCTTTCTTT
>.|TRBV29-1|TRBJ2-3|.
CSVGVSDTQYF
TGCAGCGTTGGGGTCTCAGATACGCAGTATTTT
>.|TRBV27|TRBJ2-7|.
CASSYAGSHEQYF
TGTGCCAGCAGTTATGCGGGGAGCCACGAGCAGTACTTC
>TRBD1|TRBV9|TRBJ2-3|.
CASSLSTGGSDTQYF
TGTGCCAGCAGCCTCTCGACAGGGGGATCGGATACGCAGTATTTT
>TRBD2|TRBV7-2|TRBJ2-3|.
CASSLGIAGRSTDTQYF
TGTGCCAGCAGCTTGGGCATAGCGGGACGCAGCACAGATACGCAGTATTTT
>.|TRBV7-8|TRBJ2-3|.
CASSRTLGSTDTQYF
TGTGCCAGCAGCCGGACCCTTGGAAGCACAGATACGCAGTATTTT
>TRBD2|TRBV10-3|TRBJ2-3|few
CAISETLLAVTQYF
TGTGCCATCAGTGAGACCCTCCTAGCGGTTACGCAGTATTTT
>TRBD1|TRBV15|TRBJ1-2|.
CATSRGGTGGSYGYTF
TGTGCCACCAGCAGAGGTGGGACAGGGGGCTCTTATGGCTACACCTTC
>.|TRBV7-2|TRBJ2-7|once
CASSFLTGHRLYEQYF
TGTGCCAGCAGCTTTCTGACAGGACATCGACTTTACGAGCAGTACTTC
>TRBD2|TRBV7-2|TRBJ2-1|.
CASSPFGGSIGNEQFF
TGTGCCAGCAGCCCATTCGGCGGGAGCATCGGCAATGAGCAGTTCTTC
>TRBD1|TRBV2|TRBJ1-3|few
CASSGGQGGNTIYF
TGTGCCAGCAGTGGAGGACAGGGTGGAAACACCATATATTTT
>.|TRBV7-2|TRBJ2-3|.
CASSSMDTQYF
TGTGCCAGCAGCTCGATGGATACGCAGTATTTT